The 29 T cell receptor beta chains in this list originate from one sample, sequenced in a study of T-cell reconstitution after alpha-beta-depleted transplantation in children. Points from the study as a whole: Newly produced T cells mostly provided counts and TCRbeta diversity after one year, as hyperexpanded clones declined.

These receptors lack a known antigen. Using unique molecular identifiers, the investigators prepared the TCRbeta library. TCRdb passed the PCR reads through MiXCR, listing each CDR3 protein once. The data contain hundreds of thousands of distinct CDR3 sequences, roughly 8.2% of them singletons. Here the sequenced sample was peripheral blood, taken 360 days after TCRalphabeta/CD19-depleted stem cell transplant. The receptors were sampled from a female patient aged 2-9 years who had a stem cell transplant for Fanconi anemia, so the T cells may come from the graft donor.

The chain employs TRBV4-3 and TRBJ1-1; D is uncertain. CDR1 is LGHNA, CDR2 YSLEER, per germline. The CDR3 is made up of 14 amino acids. The V and J ends lost 2 bases and 4 bases respectively, with 11 bases between them. In nucleotides, the CDR3 is TGCGCCAGCAGCCAATTAGAACGGGCCACTGAAGCTTTCTTT. This codes for CASSQLERATEAFF.

In this sample, this clonotype turned up many times. The chain has TRBV4-3 and TRBJ1-4, with D unclear. The CDR3 spans 18 residues. CDR1 is LGHNA, CDR2 YSLEER, per germline. The V gene lost 5 bases and the J gene lost 0 bases, with 19 bases spanning the gap. The CDR3 DNA reads as TGCGCCAGCAGCTCCTCGAATGTCCGGCGAGCAACTAATGAAAAACTGTTTTTT. As protein: CASSSSNVRRATNEKLFF.

In its sample, this clonotype was seen many times. The rearrangement uses TRBV14 and TRBJ2-6; D remains ambiguous. The CDR3 has 14 residues. Germline loops: CDR1 SGHDN, CDR2 FVKESK. V dropped 4 bases and J dropped 0 bases, with 4 bases sitting between them. CDR3: CASSRTSGANVLTF. CDR3 in DNA: TGTGCCAGCAGCCGAACCTCTGGGGCCAACGTCCTGACTTTC. The whole variable domain, remainder taken from reference TRBV14 and TRBJ2-6, is EAGVTQFPSHSVIEKGQTVTLRCDPISGHDNLYWYRRVMGKEIKFLLHFVKESKQDESGMPNNRFLAERTGGTYSTLKVQPAELEDSGVYFCASSRTSGANVLTFGAGSRLTVL.

This clonotype occurred many times. The chain links TRBV15 to TRBJ2-1; D remains unclear. Per the germline V gene, CDR1 is LNHNV and CDR2 is YYDKDF (reference sequence). Trimming shortened V by 0 bases and J by 9 bases, and 12 bases separated the two germline ends. This CDR3 spans 14 amino acids. The CDR3 DNA reads as TGTGCCACCAGCAGAGATTTCCCGAGTTCTGAGCAGTTCTTC. This gives the protein CATSRDFPSSEQFF.

In its sample, this clonotype was seen a few times. The chain recombines TRBV11-1 with TRBJ2-1; D not certain. With 3 bases removed from V and 8 bases from J, the gap between germline ends came to 8 bases. Germline V gene lookup returns CDR1 SGHAT and CDR2 FQDESV (reference sequence). The CDR3 totals 12 residues. CDR3 residues: CASSFLPDEQFF. The CDR3 DNA reads as TGTGCCAGCAGCTTTTTGCCCGATGAGCAGTTCTTC. Looking up the rest from reference TRBV11-1 and TRBJ2-1 gives the full variable domain: EAEVAQSPRYKITEKSQAVAFWCDPISGHATLYWYRQILGQGPELLVQFQDESVVDDSQLPKDRFSAERLKGVDSTLKIQPAELGDSAMYLCASSFLPDEQFFGPGTRLTVL.

There are many counts of this clonotype. V gene TRBV12-3 or TRBV12-4 combines with J gene TRBJ1-4; no clear D. The CDR3 runs to 14 residues. Deletions cut 3 bases from V and 3 bases from J, with 8 bases between. CDR3 in amino acids: CASSLVQPNEKLFF. For the CDR3, the DNA is TGTGCCAGCAGTTTGGTTCAGCCTAATGAAAAACTGTTTTTT.

This chain links TRBV7-3 with TRBJ1-6; 7 bases match TRBD1. The length of the CDR3 is 13 residues. The germline V gene encodes CDR1 SGHTA and CDR2 FQGTGA. V lost 5 bases to trimming and J lost 9 bases; unmatched junction nucleotides: 4. The CDR3 nucleotides read TGTGCCAGCAGCGCCTACAGGGGTTCACCCCTCCACTTT. This sequence encodes CASSAYRGSPLHF.

This clonotype was counted ten times or more. The chain is built from TRBV6-1 and TRBJ2-2, with 8 bases lining up with TRBD2. With V trimmed by 4 bases and J by 2 bases, 6 bases remained unmatched. There are 16 residues in the CDR3. The germline V gene encodes CDR1 MNHNS and CDR2 SASEGT. The chain's CDR3 is CASSAGGLENTGELFF. DNA for the CDR3: TGTGCCAGCAGTGCCGGGGGACTAGAAAACACCGGGGAGCTGTTTTTT.

The chain links TRBV7-3 to TRBJ2-2; the match to TRBD1 covers 9 bases. J gave up 7 bases and V 6 bases, and 9 bases lay outside the gene matches. Germline V gives CDR1 SGHTA, CDR2 FQGTGA. CDR3 size: 15 residues. The CDR3 loop reads CASSPNRGPVGELFF. The DNA for the CDR3 is TGTGCCAGCAGTCCAAACAGGGGGCCGGTCGGGGAGCTGTTTTTT.

Many counts were recorded for this clonotype. CDR3 in amino acids: CASSANRDSDSPLHF. In DNA form, the CDR3 reads TGTGCCAGCAGTGCTAACAGGGATTCAGATTCACCCCTCCACTTT. This sequence joins TRBV6-1 and TRBJ1-6; perhaps TRBD1 as D (6 bases). The V end lost 4 bases, the J end lost 8 bases, and 15 bases lay between the germline ends. Germline CDR1 MNHNS, CDR2 SASEGT. This CDR3 region has 15 residues.

This clonotype was seen a few times. V and J are TRBV6-1 and TRBJ1-2; unclear D gene. The CDR3 covers 14 residues. V lost 4 bases, J lost 0 bases, and 9 bases lay in between. Germline lookup yields CDR1 MNHNS and CDR2 SASEGT. The CDR3 spells CASSARRPNYGYTF. In nucleotides, the CDR3 is TGTGCCAGCAGTGCGCGACGTCCTAACTATGGCTACACCTTC.

This clonotype was observed at least ten times. The CDR3 loop reads CATGREKQFF. CDR3 DNA sequence: TGTGCCACCGGGCGGGAGAAGCAGTTCTTC. V and J are TRBV28 and TRBJ2-1; 7 bases are a match to TRBD2. CDR1 is MDHEN, CDR2 SYDVKM, per germline. V trimming: 10 bases; J trimming: 11 bases; junction bases outside the gene matches: 5. The CDR3 length is 10 residues.

The chain is built from TRBV20-1 and TRBJ2-7; maybe TRBD1 (6 bases). Germline V gene lookup returns CDR1 DFQATT and CDR2 SNEGSKA (reference sequence). CDR3 size: 15 residues. Between the trimmed V and J ends, which lost 6 bases and 6 bases, there was a span of 24 bases. The CDR3, as DNA: TGCAGTGCCCCGGTCCGGGTAACAGGGTACACCGAGCAGTACTTC. It is translated as CSAPVRVTGYTEQYF.

This chain joins TRBV9 and TRBJ2-5; either TRBD1 or TRBD2 may supply D (7 bases each). Germline V gene lookup returns CDR1 SGDLS and CDR2 YYNGEE. This CDR3 region has 16 residues. V was shortened by 4 bases and J by 5 bases, with 21 bases between the two germline ends. CDR3: CASSPSPGGGGETQYF. CDR3 in DNA: TGTGCCAGCAGCCCTAGTCCAGGGGGGGGTGGGGAGACCCAGTACTTC.

The J gene is TRBJ2-1, the V gene TRBV11-1; 12 nucleotides agree with TRBD1. The V segment lost 8 bases and the J segment 6 bases; nucleotides outside the gene matches: 14. The V gene's germline CDR1 is SGHAT and CDR2 FQDESV (reference sequence). The CDR3 sequence is 17 residues long. The CDR3 DNA reads TGTGCCAGCGCGAGCGGGACAGGGGGCCCGAACGGCAATGAGCAGTTCTTC. Its translation: CASASGTGGPNGNEQFF.

This clonotype was seen a few times. The chain recombines TRBV5-1 with TRBJ2-5; perhaps D is TRBD1 or TRBD2 (6 bases each). Germline CDR1 is SGHRS and CDR2 is YFSETQ. This CDR3 is 16 amino acids long. Trimming took 5 bases from V and 2 from J, leaving 19 bases between them. CDR3 DNA sequence: TGCGCCAGCAGTTTCCCTGGTGGAGGGACACAAGAGACCCAGTACTTC. Its protein is CASSFPGGGTQETQYF. The variable domain in full, with the rest retrieved from reference TRBV5-1 and TRBJ2-5, is KAGVTQTPRYLIKTRGQQVTLSCSPISGHRSVSWYQQTPGQGLQFLFEYFSETQRNKGNFPGRFSGRQFSNSRSEMNVSTLELGDSALYLCASSFPGGGTQETQYFGPGTRLLVL.

This clonotype was seen at least ten times. V gene TRBV10-3 combines with J gene TRBJ2-5, with 10 bases aligning to TRBD2. Germline CDR1 is ENHRY and CDR2 is SYGVKD. This CDR3 has 19 amino acids. With 2 bases clipped from V and 5 bases from J, the junction kept 17 bases outside the gene matches. DNA of the CDR3: TGTGCCATCAGTGAGAGTCGGGCTAGCGGGAGTGTAGTTAAGGAGACCCAGTACTTC. Protein product: CAISESRASGSVVKETQYF.

V usage is TRBV27 and J usage is TRBJ2-3, with TRBD2 identical over 7 bases. Losses at the gene ends were 3 bases for V and 7 bases for J; bases not matched to a gene: 4. Germline loops: CDR1 MNHEY, CDR2 SMNVEV (reference sequence). The CDR3 consists of 13 residues. Here the CDR3 reads CASSLIAGHTQYF. CDR3 nucleotides: TGTGCCAGCAGTTTGATAGCGGGCCATACGCAGTATTTT.

The CDR3 sequence: CAWSPGPSAHTF. In DNA, the CDR3 is TGTGCCTGGAGTCCTGGACCGTCCGCCCACACCTTC. This chain links TRBV30 with TRBJ1-2; D remains unclear. V lost 2 bases to trimming and J lost 12 bases, with 16 bases between them. Germline V gives CDR1 GTSNPN, CDR2 SVGIG (reference sequence). This CDR3 region has 12 residues.

This chain joins TRBV13 and TRBJ1-6; possibly TRBD1 for D (6 bases). In germline, CDR1 is PRHDT, CDR2 FYEKMQ (reference sequence). This CDR3 has 15 amino acids. Trimming took 0 bases from V and 12 from J, leaving 15 bases between them. Written as DNA, the CDR3 is TGTGCCAGCAGCTTAGGAACCCAGGGGTCGCTACCCCTCCACTTT. Encoded protein: CASSLGTQGSLPLHF.

This clonotype came up a few times. The chain carries TRBV6-5 and TRBJ1-2, with D uncertain. Germline V CDR1 and CDR2: MNHEY, SVGAGI. CDR3 length: 11 amino acids. The V end was cut by 4 bases, the J end by 7 bases, with 7 bases between. DNA for the CDR3: TGTGCCAGCAGTTCCAGCGGTGGCTACACCTTC. Residues: CASSSSGGYTF.

This clonotype was seen ten or more times. The rearrangement uses TRBV20-1 and TRBJ1-2; TRBD1 might be the D (5 bases). V lost 0 bases and J lost 0, with 11 bases in between. Germline V gene sequence: CDR1 DFQATT, CDR2 SNEGSKA (reference sequence). The CDR3 runs 15 residues. In DNA, the CDR3 is TGCAGTGCTAGAGATCTTCGGGGGGCTAACTATGGCTACACCTTC. Translating gives CSARDLRGANYGYTF.

The V call is TRBV30, the J call TRBJ2-3; possible D gene TRBD2, 6 bases. V gave up 1 base and J gave up 0 bases, with 11 bases separating them. The germline V gene has CDR1 GTSNPN and CDR2 SVGIG (reference sequence). The CDR3 extends over 15 amino acids. The CDR3 sequence: CAWSENSGSTDTQYF. Written as DNA, the CDR3 is TGTGCCTGGAGTGAAAATAGCGGTAGCACAGATACGCAGTATTTT.

In its sample, this clonotype was seen a few times. The chain couples TRBV19 to TRBJ2-1, with TRBD2 matching 9 bases. The germline V gene encodes CDR1 LNHDA and CDR2 SQIVND (reference sequence). CDR3 length equals 15 residues. V was pared by 4 bases and J by 4 bases, with 5 bases of the junction left unmatched. The CDR3 loop is CASSTPGLAYNEQFF. The CDR3 nucleotides are TGTGCCAGTAGTACCCCGGGACTAGCTTACAATGAGCAGTTCTTC.

The V gene is TRBV7-6, the J gene TRBJ2-6; D possibly corresponds to TRBD1 (6 bases). From germline, CDR1 is SGHVS and CDR2 FNYEAQ. V was pared by 4 bases and J by 2 bases, with 15 bases between. This CDR3 has 17 residues. CDR3 loop: CASSWGPIRPGANVLTF. CDR3 nucleotide sequence: TGTGCCAGCAGCTGGGGGCCAATACGGCCTGGGGCCAACGTCCTGACTTTC.

The rearrangement links TRBV7-9 to TRBJ2-5; D remains ambiguous. The germline V gene encodes CDR1 SEHNR and CDR2 FQNEAQ (reference sequence). The CDR3 totals 12 residues. The ends were cut back, 1 base at V and 12 bases at J, with 12 bases in the middle. Written as DNA, the CDR3 is TGTGCCAGCAGCTTAGTTAGTCAGAGAAAGTACTTC. Amino acids: CASSLVSQRKYF.

This clonotype was counted many times. The chain joins TRBV6-2 or TRBV6-3 to TRBJ2-5, with TRBD1 identical over 7 bases. This CDR3 comprises 17 residues. Looked up from germline, CDR1 is MNHEY and CDR2 is SVGEGT. Unmatched junction bases numbered 11, after V lost 0 bases and J lost 4 bases. This chain's CDR3 is CASSYSVKTGLRETQYF. The CDR3 DNA reads TGTGCCAGCAGTTACTCGGTAAAGACAGGGCTACGAGAGACCCAGTACTTC.

Many counts were recorded for this clonotype. The V and J genes are TRBV29-1 and TRBJ2-3; 7 bases fit TRBD2. Germline V gives CDR1 SQVTM, CDR2 ANQGSEA. The CDR3 is made up of 14 amino acids. Unmatched junction bases numbered 7, after V lost 7 bases and J lost 0 bases. The CDR3 is CSAGLVLSTDTQYF. The CDR3 coding sequence is TGCAGCGCCGGACTAGTCCTTAGCACAGATACGCAGTATTTT.

This clonotype was observed at least ten times. The chain uses TRBV9 and TRBJ1-2; 7 nucleotides line up with TRBD1. CDR1 SGDLS and CDR2 YYNGEE come from the germline V gene. V lost 0 bases to trimming and J lost 8 bases; unmatched junction nucleotides: 7. The CDR3 has 14 residues. The CDR3 DNA follows: TGTGCCAGCAGCGTAGAGACAGGGCTGAGAGGCTACACCTTC. It is translated as CASSVETGLRGYTF.